The T cell receptor (beta chain) described here comes from a study of blood T cell repertoires in COVID-19 (dated by TCRdb to about 2020). Context from the whole study: Collaborator samples came from the United States, Italy and Spain and covered acute and convalescent phases of COVID-19. The repertoires were released in a freely available public database intended as a resource for research on the immune response to SARS-CoV-2. The prospective study material was composed of cDNA or gDNA derived from T cells, B-cell-depleted T cells, or PBMCs. Subjects who had been exposed to COVID-19, were actively infected with it, or had recovered from it provided the deeply sampled blood TCRbeta repertoires that made up the dataset. HLA class I and class II types, where available, came from metadata supplied by the sample provider rather than from assay-based typing. The samples were drawn from the first 160 participants of the ongoing ImmuneRACE study and from some 1,300 subjects provided by 6 global collaborators. Nearly every sample came with metadata listing a de-identified subject ID, COVID-19 status, age in years and sex.

Collaborating institutions collected whole blood in K2EDTA tubes following their own protocols. For TCRbeta analysis, collaborators shipped samples as frozen whole blood, isolated PBMCs, or DNA extracted from either of those sample types. Trimming removed 8 bases from V and 2 bases from J, leaving 18 bases between the germline ends. The CDR3 contains 15 residues, cysteine and phenylalanine counted. Only the CDR3 part of the read is kept: 45 bases, read in frame from the first base. The germline V gene gives CDR1 as SGHTA and CDR2 as FQGNSA. Overall results and qualifications from the work: Clinical and demographic metadata were provided uncurated, with the amount varying by source and participant.

This clone was seen a handful of times. Its antigen target is currently unknown. Qualities for individual bases were not recorded, and no much larger clone is one base off. The immunoSEQ Assay, a bias-controlled multiplex PCR, was used to amplify TCRbeta CDR3 regions from genomic DNA. From the authors' description of their analysis: The number of nucleated cells in each sample was estimated by amplification of reference gene primers within the assay. Sequence reads were collapsed and filtered to measure the absolute abundance of every unique TCRbeta CDR3 rearrangement. For each sample, productive Simpson clonality was calculated as the square root of Simpson's diversity index over productive rearrangements. Drawn from immuneACCESS, this table holds only the in-frame rearrangements with V and J called that TCRdb kept. Clones are partly lost; checked studies trace under half to an unresolved V gene and leave the rest unexplained. V and J calls and clone size are those listed in that table; D and trimming were worked out from the DNA. The sample data list 85,000 to 95,000 clones, and about two thirds of these were observed just once. 13% to 15% of the sample is in the top ten clones.

This chain joins TRBV7-2 to TRBJ1-2; a weak D assignment points to TRBD1 (5 bases agree). Input material: peripheral blood. The receptor comes from a woman of 80 years or more with acute or convalescent COVID-19. Here the CDR3 is given as CASRRGLVDNYGYTF. The DNA reads TGTGCCAGCCGAAGGGGACTCGTGGACAACTATGGCTACACCTTC.